Below, 12 T cell receptor beta chains from the same sample are listed, as sequenced in a study of shared clonotypes between healthy human individuals. The table came from immunoSEQ multiplex PCR; TCRdb's copy has only in-frame clones and leaves some out. In the table there are under 600,000 clones, around 77% of which are singletons. Input material: PBMCs. Receptor source: a woman in her thirties or forties in good health. Some clones in this sample may be carry-over from other donors' samples.

The V call is TRBV15, the J call TRBJ2-1, with 9 positions matching TRBD2. V shed 11 bases and J 4 bases; nucleotides not matched to a gene: 9. The CDR3 sequence is 14 residues long. The germline V gene encodes CDR1 LNHNV and CDR2 YYDKDF (reference sequence). The CDR3 bases are TGTGCCGCTTCCTTAGCGGGGGCTTACAATGAGCAGTTCTTC. Amino acids: CAASLAGAYNEQFF.

The V and J genes are TRBV10-3 and TRBJ2-7; 11 nucleotides align to TRBD1. Unmatched junction bases numbered 12, after V lost 11 bases and J lost 3 bases. The CDR3 length is 15 residues. CDR1 and CDR2 (germline): ENHRY, SYGVKD. The CDR3 protein is CAVGGRTGGNYEQYF. Here the CDR3 DNA reads TGTGCCGTGGGGGGCCGGACAGGGGGCAACTACGAGCAGTACTTC.

The genes are TRBV15 and TRBJ1-4; D is unclear. CDR1 and CDR2 from the germline V gene are LNHNV and YYDKDF (reference sequence). V was trimmed by 3 bases and J by 5 bases, leaving 16 bases between them. The CDR3 runs 16 residues. CDR3 DNA: TGTGCCACCAGCAGGGATACTGGTAAACTAAATGAAAAACTGTTTTTT. Translated: CATSRDTGKLNEKLFF.

The rearrangement links TRBV7-7 to TRBJ2-2; TRBD2 might be the D (6 bases). The V gene's germline CDR1 is SSHAT and CDR2 FNYEAQ (reference sequence). The CDR3 covers 13 residues. Trimming pared 6 bases from V and 7 bases from J, leaving 12 bases between. CDR3 region: CASSGGGDGELFF. The CDR3 bases are TGTGCCAGCAGTGGCGGCGGGGACGGGGAGCTGTTTTTT. Together with reference TRBV7-7 and TRBJ2-2, the CDR3 gives the full variable domain: GAGVSQSPRYKVTKRGQDVTLRCDPISSHATLYWYQQALGQGPEFLTYFNYEAQPDKSGLPSDRFSAERPEGSISTLTIQRTEQRDSAMYRCASSGGGDGELFFGEGSRLTVL.

As concerns this clone: A far larger clone is off by one base, so a read error is likely. Within the sample, other DNA sequences also encode this same CDR3. CDR3 amino acids: CASSRTENTEAFF. CDR3 DNA sequence: TGTGCCAGCAGTCGAACAGAAAACACTGAAGCTTTCTTT. V and J are TRBV6-6 and TRBJ1-1; D unresolved. Trimming removed 5 bases from V and 2 bases from J, with 9 bases in between. CDR1 is MNHNY and CDR2 is SVGAGI in the germline V gene (reference sequence). The CDR3 is made up of 13 amino acids.

In DNA form, the CDR3 reads TGTGCCAGCAGTTTTAATGGGCAAGCAAACAATCAGCCCCAGCATTTT. Residues: CASSFNGQANNQPQHF. This chain uses TRBV28 with TRBJ1-5, with unresolved D. Trimming removed 3 bases at V and 3 bases at J, with 15 bases between. Looked up from germline, CDR1 is MDHEN and CDR2 is SYDVKM. The CDR3 length is 16 residues.

This clone was seen at least ten times. This sequence joins TRBV21-1 and TRBJ2-3; the table calls TRBD1, which could not be checked here. TRBV21-1 is termed a pseudogene. The CDR3 spans 19 residues. The CDR3 is CASSKAGARTGIFTDTQYF. CDR3 DNA sequence: TGTGCCAGCAGCAAAGCAGGGGCCCGGACAGGGATATTCACAGATACGCAGTATTTT.

J is TRBJ2-1 and V is TRBV9, with D tentatively TRBD1 (6 bases). Germline CDR1 and CDR2: SGDLS and YYNGEE. V was trimmed by 6 bases and J by 0 bases, leaving 19 bases between them. The CDR3 totals 17 residues. CDR3 coding DNA: TGTGCCAGCACCGGGACAATCGGGACCAGCTCCTACAATGAGCAGTTCTTC. Protein sequence: CASTGTIGTSSYNEQFF.

The chain carries TRBV5-6 and TRBJ2-5; D gene ambiguous. There are 13 residues in the CDR3. Trimming took 2 bases from V and 0 from J, leaving 5 bases between them. Germline-derived CDR1 and CDR2 are SGHDT and YYEEEE. The CDR3: CASSLQNQETQYF. The CDR3 DNA follows: TGTGCCAGCAGCTTACAGAACCAAGAGACCCAGTACTTC.

DNA of the CDR3: TGTGCCAGCAGCTTAGACGGGGGGAGCTCCTACGAGCAGTACTTC. Translated, it gives CASSLDGGSSYEQYF. V is TRBV7-9 and J is TRBJ2-7; 7 bases map to TRBD2. CDR3 length: 15 residues. Germline V lookup: CDR1 SEHNR, CDR2 FQNEAQ (reference sequence). Trimming at V came to 1 base and at J to 0 bases, leaving 3 bases not matched to a gene.

The sample holds a few counts of this clone. This chain connects TRBV28 to TRBJ1-2; possible D gene TRBD1, 5 bases. The V gene lost 3 bases and the J gene lost 4 bases, with 15 bases spanning the gap. The length of the CDR3 is 15 residues. Germline values: CDR1 MDHEN, CDR2 SYDVKM. The CDR3 region has the DNA TGTGCCAGCAGTTTGAATCCCAGGGTTCCCTATGGCTACACCTTC. Amino acid sequence: CASSLNPRVPYGYTF.

The chain couples TRBV5-1 to TRBJ2-7; D is tentatively TRBD1 or TRBD2 (6 bases each). V dropped 5 bases and J dropped 4 bases, with 19 bases sitting between them. The CDR3 has 15 amino acids. Germline V gives CDR1 SGHRS, CDR2 YFSETQ. The CDR3 here is CASSWGAGATYEQYF. The CDR3 DNA reads TGCGCCAGCAGTTGGGGGGCAGGGGCGACGTACGAGCAGTACTTC. The variable domain in full, with the rest retrieved from reference TRBV5-1 and TRBJ2-7, is KAGVTQTPRYLIKTRGQQVTLSCSPISGHRSVSWYQQTPGQGLQFLFEYFSETQRNKGNFPGRFSGRQFSNSRSEMNVSTLELGDSALYLCASSWGAGATYEQYFGPGTRLTVT.